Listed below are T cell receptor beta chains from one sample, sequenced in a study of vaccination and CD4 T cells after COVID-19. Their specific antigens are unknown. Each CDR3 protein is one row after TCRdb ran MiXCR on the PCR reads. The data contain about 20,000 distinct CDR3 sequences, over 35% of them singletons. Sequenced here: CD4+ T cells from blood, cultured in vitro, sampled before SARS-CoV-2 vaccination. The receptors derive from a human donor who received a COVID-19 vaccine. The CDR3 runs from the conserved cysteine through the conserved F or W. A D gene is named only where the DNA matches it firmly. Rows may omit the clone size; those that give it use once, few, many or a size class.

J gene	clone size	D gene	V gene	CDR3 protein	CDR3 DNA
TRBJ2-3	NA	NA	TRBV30	CAWSVGGAGDTQYF	TGTGCCTGGAGTGTTGGGGGGGCCGGAGATACGCAGTATTTT
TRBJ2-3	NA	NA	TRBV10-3	CAISESVGGLQRTQYF	TGTGCCATCAGTGAGTCAGTAGGCGGACTCCAGAGGACGCAGTATTTT
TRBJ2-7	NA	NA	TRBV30	CAWSSGETYEQYF	TGTGCCTGGAGTAGCGGTGAAACCTACGAGCAGTACTTC
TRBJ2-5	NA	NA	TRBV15	CATRTYGGRETQYF	TGTGCCACCAGGACGTACGGGGGGCGGGAGACCCAGTACTTC
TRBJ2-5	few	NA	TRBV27	CASSSIRRGDGETQYF	TGTGCCAGCAGCTCCATCCGTAGGGGGGACGGAGAGACCCAGTACTTC
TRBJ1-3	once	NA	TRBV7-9	CASSWSTGTGNTIYF	TGTGCCAGCAGCTGGAGCACAGGGACTGGAAACACCATATATTTT
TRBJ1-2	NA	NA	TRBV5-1	CASSFDPTRGGYTF	TGCGCCAGCAGCTTCGACCCTACGAGGGGGGGCTACACCTTC
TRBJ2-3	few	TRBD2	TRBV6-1	CASSEVAGVDTQYF	TGTGCCAGCAGTGAAGTAGCGGGGGTGGATACGCAGTATTTT
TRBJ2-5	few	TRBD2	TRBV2	CASSESGGPEETQYF	TGTGCCAGCAGTGAAAGCGGGGGGCCAGAAGAGACCCAGTACTTC
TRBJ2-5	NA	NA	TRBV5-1	CASSFGLSAQETQYF	TGCGCCAGCAGCTTTGGGCTTTCTGCTCAAGAGACCCAGTACTTC
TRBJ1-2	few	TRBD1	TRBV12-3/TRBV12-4	CASSNRGYYGYTF	TGTGCCAGCAGCAACAGGGGTTACTATGGCTACACCTTC
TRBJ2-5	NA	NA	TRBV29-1	CSVDSSQETQYF	TGCAGCGTTGACAGTAGTCAAGAGACCCAGTACTTC
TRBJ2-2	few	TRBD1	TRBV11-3	CASSTRQGFGTGELFF	TGTGCCAGCAGCACCAGACAGGGTTTTGGGACCGGGGAGCTGTTTTTT
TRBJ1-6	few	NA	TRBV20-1	CSAAPVLISPLHF	TGCAGTGCTGCCCCAGTACTCATCTCACCCCTCCACTTT
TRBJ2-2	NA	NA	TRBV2	CASSEAVLGPPGELFF	TGTGCCAGCAGTGAGGCCGTACTGGGGCCCCCCGGGGAGCTGTTTTTT
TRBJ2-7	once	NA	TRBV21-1	CASSKGGLGGGPSYEQYF	TGTGCCAGCAGCAAGGGTGGTCTGGGGGGGGGACCCTCCTACGAGCAGTACTTC
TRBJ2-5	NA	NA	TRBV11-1	CASSGTGLGRETQYF	TGTGCCAGCAGCGGAACAGGGTTGGGGAGGGAGACCCAGTACTTC
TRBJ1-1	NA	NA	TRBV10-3	CAISDTYRDNTEAFF	TGTGCCATCAGTGATACCTACAGGGACAACACTGAAGCTTTCTTT
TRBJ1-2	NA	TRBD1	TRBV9	CASSSGQGKVGGYTF	TGTGCCAGCAGCTCAGGACAGGGAAAGGTTGGTGGCTACACCTTC